This T cell receptor beta chain derives from a study of cytomegalovirus exposure and HLA in healthy donors. In the PCR, 60 Vbeta and 13 Jbeta primers were used. Profiled with immunoSEQ multiplex PCR; TCRdb holds only in-frame clones, not every one. Of under 100,000 clones in the sample, roughly 85% are singletons; the top ten hold about 2.3%. Material: PBMCs. This receptor was identified in a man between 25 and 39 years old in good health and CMV-seronegative.

In nucleotides, the CDR3 is TGTGCCAGTAGTTCCCGACCGGGGACAGCGAATGGCTACACCTTC. It yields the protein CASSSRPGTANGYTF. The chain is built from TRBV19 and TRBJ1-2; 7 bases are a match to TRBD1. The germline gives CDR1 LNHDA, CDR2 SQIVND (reference sequence). The CDR3 length is 15 residues. Losses at the gene ends were 5 bases for V and 6 bases for J; bases not matched to a gene: 12.